What follows are 18 T cell receptor beta chains derived from one specimen sequenced in a study of T cell responses to AZD1222 COVID-19 vaccine. Clones were read by immunoSEQ multiplex PCR, and TCRdb kept only the in-frame ones, dropping some. This repertoire shows 86,000 or so clones, 88% found once; its top ten account for 6.9%. Sequenced material: peripheral blood, taken 28 days after the second AZD1222 dose. Every receptor here comes from an adult who received the AZD1222 COVID-19 vaccine.

The rearrangement links TRBV28 to TRBJ1-4; 11 bases line up with TRBD1. The trim removed 5 bases at V and 11 bases at J, leaving 10 bases unmatched. Germline V lookup: CDR1 MDHEN, CDR2 SYDVKM. The CDR3 is 15 residues long. The CDR3: CASSGTGTGGRKLFF. The CDR3 coding sequence is TGTGCCAGCAGTGGTACCGGGACAGGGGGTCGGAAACTGTTTTTT.

The chain is built from TRBV21-1 and TRBJ1-1; TRBD1 reflects the table's D call only, with no check against the DNA. TRBV21-1 is marked as a pseudogene. CDR3 length: 14 residues. The DNA for the CDR3 is TGTGCCAGCAGCAAAGCGGACAGGGAAGGAGGAGCTTTCTTT. Encoded protein: CASSKADREGGAFF.

J is TRBJ2-1 and V is TRBV3-1 (or the pseudogene TRBV3-2), with 11 bases that match TRBD2. The CDR3 totals 15 residues. The germline V gene has CDR1 LGHDT and CDR2 YNNKEL (reference sequence). The ends lost 2 bases at V and 8 bases at J; junction bases unmatched: 5. CDR3 in DNA: TGTGCCAGCAGCCAAAGGGGACTAGCGGCAGATGAGCAGTTCTTC. Translation: CASSQRGLAADEQFF.

CDR3 nucleotides: TGTGCCAGCAGTAGAGTGGGGAATGAGCAGTTCTTC. This codes for CASSRVGNEQFF. The gene calls are TRBV3-1 (or the pseudogene TRBV3-2) and TRBJ2-1, with D unclear. Germline V gene lookup returns CDR1 LGHDT and CDR2 YNNKEL (reference sequence). This CDR3 spans 12 amino acids. The V end was cut by 6 bases, the J end by 7 bases, with 10 bases between.

This chain links TRBV15 with TRBJ2-5, with unresolved D. The V gene lost 0 bases and the J gene lost 4 bases, with 6 bases spanning the gap. The germline V gene encodes CDR1 LNHNV and CDR2 YYDKDF (reference sequence). CDR3 length equals 13 residues. CDR3 sequence reads: CATSRDLSETQYF. CDR3 coding DNA: TGTGCCACCAGCAGAGATCTCTCAGAGACCCAGTACTTC.

The chain couples TRBV5-1 to TRBJ2-7; D is unresolved. This CDR3 is 13 amino acids long. The germline CDR1 and CDR2 sequences are SGHRS and YFSETQ. The V end was cut by 4 bases, the J end by 1 base, with 9 bases between. The CDR3 spells CASSPTLSYEQYF. CDR3 bases: TGCGCCAGCAGCCCGACACTGTCCTACGAGCAGTACTTC.

A few counts support this clone. The CDR3 loop is CASSQPGSSGTHEQFF. In DNA, the CDR3 is TGCGCCAGCAGCCAACCAGGCTCTAGCGGGACTCATGAGCAGTTCTTC. J is TRBJ2-1 and V is TRBV4-1; 9 nucleotides align to TRBD2. Germline V gene sequence: CDR1 MGHRA, CDR2 YSYEKL. V gave up 2 bases and J gave up 8 bases; unmatched junction bases: 10. The CDR3 has 16 amino acids.

This clone was picked up one time. The CDR3 DNA follows: TGTGCCAGTAGTATCTTCGGGGGAAACACCATATATTTT. The encoded protein is CASSIFGGNTIYF. This chain uses TRBV19 with TRBJ1-3; D is unresolved. The CDR3 runs 13 residues. In germline, CDR1 is LNHDA, CDR2 SQIVND (reference sequence). V dropped 3 bases and J dropped 4 bases, with 7 bases sitting between them.

This clone has only one observation. The chain uses TRBV7-8 and TRBJ1-1, with TRBD1 matching 10 bases. This CDR3 contains 18 residues. CDR1 and CDR2 from the germline V gene are SGHVS and FQNEAQ. J was trimmed by 4 bases and V by 1 base; bases with no gene match: 12. The CDR3 loop reads CASSLGGRDRGVRTEAFF. The CDR3 DNA follows: TGTGCCAGCAGCTTAGGGGGGAGGGACAGGGGAGTACGCACTGAAGCTTTCTTT.

This chain connects TRBV6-5 to TRBJ1-1; D is perhaps TRBD1 (5 bases). CDR3 size: 12 residues. Germline lookup yields CDR1 MNHEY and CDR2 SVGAGI. The ends were cut back, 6 bases at V and 8 bases at J, with 13 bases in the middle. The CDR3 nucleotides read TGTGCCAGCAGCCGCCGGAGGGGAGAAGCTTTCTTT. It translates to CASSRRRGEAFF.

As regards this clone: Other DNA sequences of this sample code for an identical CDR3. This chain uses TRBV3-1 (or the pseudogene TRBV3-2) with TRBJ1-1; tentative D call: TRBD1 (5 bases). V lost 2 bases, J lost 1 base, and 8 bases lay in between. Looked up from germline, CDR1 is LGHDT and CDR2 is YNNKEL (reference sequence). The CDR3 extends over 14 amino acids. CDR3 sequence: CASSQSDRNTEAFF. The CDR3 region has the DNA TGTGCCAGCAGCCAATCCGACAGGAACACTGAAGCTTTCTTT.

This chain connects TRBV5-1 to TRBJ2-7, with a tentative D call TRBD1 (6 bases). The CDR3 consists of 15 residues. Germline V lookup: CDR1 SGHRS, CDR2 YFSETQ. Between the trimmed V and J ends, which lost 1 base and 5 bases, there was a span of 16 bases. Here the CDR3 reads CASSLFNREQDEQYF. DNA of the CDR3: TGCGCCAGCAGCTTGTTTAACAGGGAGCAAGACGAGCAGTACTTC.

In this sample, this clone turned up once. The rearrangement joins TRBV9 to TRBJ2-3; TRBD2 aligns across 9 bases. This CDR3 comprises 17 residues. Germline assignment: CDR1 SGDLS and CDR2 YYNGEE. Germline trimming cut 3 bases from V and 2 bases from J; bases unmatched to any gene: 10. The CDR3 sequence: CASSAFTVAGATDTQYF. The CDR3 bases are TGTGCCAGCAGCGCTTTTACCGTAGCGGGGGCCACAGATACGCAGTATTTT.

The V and J genes are TRBV3-1 (or the pseudogene TRBV3-2) and TRBJ2-7; D is perhaps TRBD2 (6 bases). Trimming took 0 bases from V and 6 from J, leaving 15 bases between them. Germline V gene sequence: CDR1 LGHDT, CDR2 YNNKEL (reference sequence). This CDR3 is 15 amino acids long. The CDR3: CASSQDGGLASEQYF. The CDR3 nucleotides read TGTGCCAGCAGCCAAGACGGGGGTCTAGCGAGCGAGCAGTACTTC.

The V gene is TRBV27, the J gene TRBJ2-1, with 9 bases matching TRBD1. CDR1 and CDR2 (germline): MNHEY, SMNVEV (reference sequence). The length of the CDR3 is 17 residues. The J segment lost 1 base and the V segment lost 4 bases, leaving 8 bases of the junction unmatched. CDR3 in amino acids: CASSSLDRGVSYNEQFF. The CDR3 DNA reads as TGTGCCAGCAGTTCCCTCGACAGGGGGGTTTCCTACAATGAGCAGTTCTTC.

The chain has TRBV24-1 and TRBJ2-3, with TRBD2 matching over 7 bases. The CDR3 contains 17 residues. Looked up from germline, CDR1 is KGHDR and CDR2 is SFDVKD. V gave up 4 bases and J gave up 1 base; unmatched junction bases: 10. The CDR3 loop reads CATSDPPGGRGTDTQYF. The DNA of the CDR3 is TGTGCCACCAGTGACCCTCCCGGCGGGAGAGGCACAGATACGCAGTATTTT.

The gene calls are TRBV7-2 and TRBJ2-7; 10 bases match TRBD2. Germline loops: CDR1 SGHTA, CDR2 FQGNSA. V lost 4 bases to trimming and J lost 4 bases; unmatched junction nucleotides: 7. The CDR3 totals 15 residues. CDR3 in amino acids: CASSSAGTSAYEQYF. The DNA of the CDR3 is TGTGCCAGCAGCTCCGCCGGGACTAGCGCTTACGAGCAGTACTTC.

The V and J genes are TRBV20-1 and TRBJ1-5, with D possibly being TRBD1 (5 bases). Germline V gene lookup returns CDR1 DFQATT and CDR2 SNEGSKA (reference sequence). Trimming took off 3 bases at V and 3 bases at J, with 9 bases between the two ends. The CDR3 is 13 amino acids. CDR3 residues: CSASSGTNQPQHF. In nucleotides, the CDR3 is TGCAGTGCTAGTTCTGGGACCAATCAGCCCCAGCATTTT.